The table lists the clone carrying this TCR beta chain with a few counts. What it recognizes is unknown. These data come from a study of CD8 T cells in ankylosing spondylitis. TCRdb redid the calling of the 5' RACE reads with MiXCR, one entry per CDR3 protein. The sample shows approximately 550,000 distinct CDR3 sequences, 12% of them seen only once. The germline V gene has CDR1 LGHNA and CDR2 YNFKEQ. V was trimmed by 4 bases and J by 5 bases, leaving 16 bases between them. This CDR3 is built from 15 residues. Study-level points and caveats: Typical of ankylosing spondylitis blood, it appeared, was a TCR beta motif of 7 or 8 highly homologous variants. From matched ankylosing spondylitis synovial fluid, disease-linked clones were reportedly recovered at significantly enriched levels.

This TCR came from a male donor with ankylosing spondylitis. V gene TRBV4-2 combines with J gene TRBJ2-3, with D possibly being TRBD1 or TRBD2 (6 bases each). Source material: blood, either unsorted or a sorted T cell fraction (not recorded which). The CDR3 loop reads CASSLGGLEGDTQYF. The CDR3 bases are TGTGCCAGCAGCCTGGGGGGCCTGGAAGGAGATACGCAGTATTTT.